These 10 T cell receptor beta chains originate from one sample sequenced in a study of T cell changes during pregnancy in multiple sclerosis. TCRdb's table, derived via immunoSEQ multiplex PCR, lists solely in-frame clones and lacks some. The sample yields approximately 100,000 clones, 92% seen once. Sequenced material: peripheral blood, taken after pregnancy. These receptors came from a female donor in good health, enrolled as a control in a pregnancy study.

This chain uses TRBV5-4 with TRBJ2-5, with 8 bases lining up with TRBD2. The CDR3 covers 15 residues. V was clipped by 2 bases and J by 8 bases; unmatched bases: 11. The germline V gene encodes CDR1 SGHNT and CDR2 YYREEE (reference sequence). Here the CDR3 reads CASSFAGGSQGTQYF. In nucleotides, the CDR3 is TGTGCCAGCAGCTTCGCGGGGGGTTCCCAAGGAACCCAGTACTTC. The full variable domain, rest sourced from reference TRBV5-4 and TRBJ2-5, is ETGVTQSPTHLIKTRGQQVTLRCSSQSGHNTVSWYQQALGQGPQFIFQYYREEENGRGNFPPRFSGLQFPNYSSELNVNALELDDSALYLCASSFAGGSQGTQYFGPGTRLLVL.

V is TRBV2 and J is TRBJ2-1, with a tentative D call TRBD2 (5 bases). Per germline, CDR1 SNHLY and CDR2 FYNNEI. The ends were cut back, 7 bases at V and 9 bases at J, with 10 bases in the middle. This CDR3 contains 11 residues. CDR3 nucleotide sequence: TGTGCCAGCAAGGGAGTTGGTGAGCAGTTCTTC. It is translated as CASKGVGEQFF.

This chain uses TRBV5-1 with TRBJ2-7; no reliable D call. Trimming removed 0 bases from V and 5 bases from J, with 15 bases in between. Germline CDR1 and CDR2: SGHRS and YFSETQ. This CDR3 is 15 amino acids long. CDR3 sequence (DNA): TGCGCCAGCAGCTTGGGTTTTTTGGGCACCCACGAGCAGTACTTC. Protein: CASSLGFLGTHEQYF.

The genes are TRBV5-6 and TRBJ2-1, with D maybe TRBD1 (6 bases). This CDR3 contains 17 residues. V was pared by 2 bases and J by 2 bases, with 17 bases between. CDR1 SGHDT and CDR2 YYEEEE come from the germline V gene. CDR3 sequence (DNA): TGTGCCAGCAGCTTCGGGGTTGTGGGGGCGCCCTACAATGAGCAGTTCTTC. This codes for CASSFGVVGAPYNEQFF.

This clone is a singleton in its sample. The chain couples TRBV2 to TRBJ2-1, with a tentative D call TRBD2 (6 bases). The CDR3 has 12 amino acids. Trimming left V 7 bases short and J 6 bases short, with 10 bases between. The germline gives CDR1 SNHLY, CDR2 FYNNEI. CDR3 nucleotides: TGTGCCAGCATGAGGAGGGGCAATGAGCAGTTCTTC. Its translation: CASMRRGNEQFF.

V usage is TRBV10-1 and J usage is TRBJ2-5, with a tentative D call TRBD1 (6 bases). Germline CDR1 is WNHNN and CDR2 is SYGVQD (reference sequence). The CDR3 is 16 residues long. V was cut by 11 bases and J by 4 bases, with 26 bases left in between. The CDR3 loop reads CAGFPGTWGHRETQYF. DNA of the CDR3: TGCGCCGGCTTCCCCGGCACCTGGGGGCATCGAGAGACCCAGTACTTC.

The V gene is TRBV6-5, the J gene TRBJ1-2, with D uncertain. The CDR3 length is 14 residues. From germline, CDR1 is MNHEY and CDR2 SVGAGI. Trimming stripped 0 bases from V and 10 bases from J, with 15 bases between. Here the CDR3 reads CASSYSNGPPIYTF. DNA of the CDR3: TGTGCCAGCAGTTACTCGAACGGTCCGCCTATCTACACCTTC.

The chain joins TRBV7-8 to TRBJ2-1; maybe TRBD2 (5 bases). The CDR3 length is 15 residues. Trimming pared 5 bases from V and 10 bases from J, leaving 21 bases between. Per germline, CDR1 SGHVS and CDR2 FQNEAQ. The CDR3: CASSPEAAISNEQFF. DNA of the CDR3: TGTGCCAGCAGCCCGGAGGCAGCCATTTCCAACGAGCAGTTCTTC.

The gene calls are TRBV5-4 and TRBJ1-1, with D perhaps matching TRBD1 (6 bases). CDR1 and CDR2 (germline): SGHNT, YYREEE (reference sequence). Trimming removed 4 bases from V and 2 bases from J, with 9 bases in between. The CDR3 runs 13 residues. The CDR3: CASSEDRNTEAFF. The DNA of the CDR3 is TGTGCCAGCAGCGAGGACAGAAACACTGAAGCTTTCTTT.

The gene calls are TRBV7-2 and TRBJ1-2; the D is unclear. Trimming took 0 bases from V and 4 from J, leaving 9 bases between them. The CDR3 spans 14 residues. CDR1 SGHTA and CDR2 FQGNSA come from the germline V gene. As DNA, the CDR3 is TGTGCCAGCAGCTTAGCGAGGGAGACCTATGGCTACACCTTC. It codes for CASSLARETYGYTF.